This T cell receptor (beta chain) is from a study of cytomegalovirus exposure and HLA in healthy donors. Study-wide findings and caveats: Judged likely to be a sequencing artifact was a cluster of highly shared sequence variants. As was reported, the classifier diagnosed cytomegalovirus status with high specificity and sensitivity.

Everyone who donated was a healthy bone marrow donor. This clone showed up just a few times. Its antigen is as yet unknown. Researchers ran the PCR with 60 Vbeta and 13 Jbeta primers. Assay used: immunoSEQ multiplex PCR; TCRdb lists only in-frame clones, some missing. The data show approximately 110,000 clones, almost 75% seen once. The receptor was derived from a man aged 35-49 years in good health and CMV-seronegative. Sequences were obtained from PBMCs.

CDR3 residues: CASSQLTFTGDSTNEKLFF. In nucleotides, the CDR3 is TGCGCCAGCAGCCAACTAACGTTTACAGGGGATTCAACTAATGAAAAACTGTTTTTT. This chain links TRBV4-3 with TRBJ1-4; 7 bases agree with TRBD1. V lost 2 bases to trimming and J lost 0 bases; unmatched junction nucleotides: 12. The V gene's germline CDR1 is LGHNA and CDR2 YSLEER. This CDR3 is built from 19 residues.